This TCR beta chain was captured in a study of blood T cell repertoires in COVID-19. This table comes from immunoSEQ multiplex PCR, and its TCRdb copy is limited to in-frame clones, with some not included. The data show 70,000 or so clones, with roughly 86% seen just once and about an eighth held by the top ten. V lost 2 bases and J 4 bases, leaving 11 bases between the germline ends. This CDR3 is built from 14 residues. In germline, CDR1 is SEHNR, CDR2 FQNEAQ (reference sequence). Sequencing input: peripheral blood. This chain joins TRBV7-9 and TRBJ1-2; D not certain. This clonotype was sampled from a woman aged 60-70 years with acute or convalescent COVID-19. CDR3 nucleotide sequence: TGTGCCAGCAGCTTAAGTTCGGGGAGCTATGGCTACACCTTC. Its protein product is CASSLSSGSYGYTF.